The present entry profiles one T cell receptor (beta chain) with its context. Primers included in the PCR were 60 Vbeta and 13 Jbeta primers. Measured with immunoSEQ multiplex PCR; TCRdb has only the in-frame clones, and not every one. The sample lists roughly 33,000 clones, 75% to 85% occurring once. The CDR3 consists of 14 residues. V was clipped by 7 bases and J by 2 bases, with 15 bases between them. Germline V lookup: CDR1 MNHNS, CDR2 SASEGT. Healthy people donating bone marrow made up the donors. The data originate from a study of cytomegalovirus exposure and HLA in healthy donors. V usage is TRBV6-1 and J usage is TRBJ2-7, with a weak D call TRBD2 (6 bases). Sequencing was carried out using PBMCs. The TCR sequence derives from a male donor in good health and CMV-seronegative. In nucleotides, the CDR3 is TGTGCCAGCACACCGGACTACTCCGCCTACGAGCAGTACTTC. Translating gives CASTPDYSAYEQYF.